The sequence of this TCR beta chain was determined in a study of OX40 agonist ivuxolimab in advanced cancers. Study context: Each patient was given ivuxolimab into a vein every 2 weeks, at 0.01 to 10 mg/kg. Partial responses occurred in three patients (one hepatocellular carcinoma, two cutaneous melanoma). Study results and limitations: Clonal expansion from baseline to week 6 occurred in both CD4+ and CD8+ T cells. Among T cells, CD8+ cells averaged more expanded clones than CD4+ cells.

Sequencing used immunoSEQ multiplex PCR; TCRdb keeps in-frame clones, though not all of them. Altogether roughly 50,000 clones are present, more than 75% being singletons, with the ten largest covering 10%. As regards this clone: Antigen unknown.

Deletions cut 2 bases from V and 7 bases from J, with 8 bases between. CDR1 is MDHEN and CDR2 is SYDVKM in the germline V gene. The CDR3 loop spans 13 amino acids. Material: CD4+ or CD8+ T cells sorted from blood, obtained in a trial of the OX40 agonist ivuxolimab. The gene calls are TRBV28 and TRBJ2-2; no definite D call. This clonotype originated in an adult with an advanced solid tumor such as melanoma, head and neck, liver or kidney cancer. CDR3 bases: TGTGCCAGCAGTTTACCCTTAGGCGGGGAGCTGTTTTTT. Protein sequence: CASSLPLGGELFF.